These 24 T cell receptor beta chains were all obtained from the same sample, sequenced in a study of cytomegalovirus exposure and HLA in healthy donors. The PCR was carried out with 60 Vbeta primers and 13 Jbeta primers. The protocol was immunoSEQ multiplex PCR, while the TCRdb copy is restricted to in-frame clones and leaves out a portion. The sample lists roughly 120,000 clones, around 74% occurring once. The sequenced material came from PBMCs. These receptors all come from a woman aged 18-30 years in good health and CMV-seronegative.

The V and J genes are TRBV2 and TRBJ2-6, with TRBD1 as a possible D gene (6 bases). Trimming took off 5 bases at V and 2 bases at J, with 10 bases between the two ends. In germline, CDR1 is SNHLY, CDR2 FYNNEI. The CDR3 loop spans 15 amino acids. This CDR3 reads CASSRSGAGANVLTF. As DNA, the CDR3 is TGTGCCAGCAGTCGATCAGGGGCTGGGGCCAACGTCCTGACTTTC.

The chain recombines TRBV27 with TRBJ1-2; 8 positions agree with TRBD1. Germline CDR1 and CDR2: MNHEY and SMNVEV (reference sequence). The CDR3 is made up of 15 amino acids. The trim removed 6 bases at V and 8 bases at J, leaving 14 bases unmatched. The CDR3 bases are TGTGCCAGCAGACCGTCAGGGGGCCCATATGGGGGCTACACCTTC. This gives the protein CASRPSGGPYGGYTF.

The chain has TRBV28 and TRBJ2-7; D remains unclear. CDR3 length equals 14 residues. Germline CDR1 reads MDHEN; CDR2 reads SYDVKM. Trimming shortened V by 4 bases and J by 7 bases, and 17 bases separated the two germline ends. CDR3 amino acids: CASSSPTRSLEQYF. Written as DNA, the CDR3 is TGTGCCAGCAGTTCTCCGACAAGGTCCCTGGAGCAGTACTTC.

The chain couples TRBV7-9 to TRBJ2-3; D perhaps matches TRBD2 (5 bases). In germline, CDR1 is SEHNR, CDR2 FQNEAQ (reference sequence). The CDR3 is 12 amino acids. V gave up 4 bases and J gave up 9 bases, with 11 bases separating them. The CDR3 sequence is CASSYAGGTQYF. As DNA, the CDR3 is TGTGCCAGCAGCTATGCGGGCGGGACGCAGTATTTT.

The V gene is TRBV7-9, the J gene TRBJ1-4, with D possibly being TRBD1 (6 bases). V dropped 5 bases and J dropped 3 bases, with 22 bases sitting between them. CDR1 is SEHNR, CDR2 FQNEAQ, per germline (reference sequence). This CDR3 is 18 amino acids long. For the CDR3, the DNA is TGTGCCAGCAGCCCTCTTAATGACGTAGACAGGCCTAATGAAAAACTGTTTTTT. Residues: CASSPLNDVDRPNEKLFF. Full variable domain (remainder filled in from reference TRBV7-9 and TRBJ1-4): DTGVSQNPRHKITKRGQNVTFRCDPISEHNRLYWYRQTLGQGPEFLTYFQNEAQLEKSRLLSDRFSAERPKGSFSTLEIQRTEQGDSAMYLCASSPLNDVDRPNEKLFFGSGTQLSVL.

This chain uses TRBV7-9 with TRBJ2-7, with D uncertain. Germline V gene lookup returns CDR1 SEHNR and CDR2 FQNEAQ (reference sequence). CDR3 size: 13 residues. Trimming took 6 bases from V and 2 from J, leaving 11 bases between them. In nucleotides, the CDR3 is TGTGCCAGCAGTTCTGACACCGCCTACGAGCAGTACTTC. It encodes CASSSDTAYEQYF.

J is TRBJ2-7 and V is TRBV2; 12 positions agree with TRBD2. This CDR3 comprises 17 residues. The V gene end was trimmed by 7 bases and the J gene end by 3 bases; junction bases not matched to a gene: 13. Germline assignment: CDR1 SNHLY and CDR2 FYNNEI. The CDR3 coding sequence is TGTGCCAGCACGACTAGCGGGGGAATATTACCCGACTACGAGCAGTACTTC. Protein sequence: CASTTSGGILPDYEQYF.

This clone occurred once. The chain uses TRBV4-1 and TRBJ1-2, with unresolved D. CDR3 length equals 15 residues. Trimming shortened V by 0 bases and J by 1 base, and 9 bases separated the two germline ends. The germline CDR1 and CDR2 sequences are MGHRA and YSYEKL. CDR3 loop: CASSQDAGYNYGYTF. CDR3 nucleotides: TGCGCCAGCAGCCAAGACGCGGGGTATAACTATGGCTACACCTTC.

Notes on this clone: The identical CDR3 is also encoded by other nucleotide sequences in the sample. The gene calls are TRBV30 and TRBJ2-3, with TRBD2 as a possible D gene (5 bases). V was clipped by 0 bases and J by 5 bases, with 15 bases between them. This CDR3 is 15 amino acids long. The germline V gene encodes CDR1 GTSNPN and CDR2 SVGIG (reference sequence). Written as DNA, the CDR3 is TGTGCCTGGAGTGTACCCTCTAGCCTGAAAGATACGCAGTATTTT. This encodes CAWSVPSSLKDTQYF.

The rearrangement links TRBV7-2 to TRBJ2-3; the match to TRBD2 covers 15 bases. The V segment lost 4 bases and the J segment 6 bases; nucleotides outside the gene matches: 8. Looked up from germline, CDR1 is SGHTA and CDR2 is FQGNSA. The CDR3 has 17 residues. CDR3 nucleotides: TGTGCCAGCAGCTCGGGACTAGCGGGGGGTAGGGTGGATACGCAGTATTTT. It codes for CASSSGLAGGRVDTQYF.

The genes are TRBV19 and TRBJ1-5, with 10 bases aligning to TRBD1. The V segment lost 1 base and the J segment 6 bases; nucleotides outside the gene matches: 3. In germline, CDR1 is LNHDA, CDR2 SQIVND (reference sequence). The CDR3 loop spans 15 amino acids. The CDR3 region has the DNA TGTGCCAGTAGTATAGTTGGACAGGGGGGTCAGCCCCAGCATTTT. It yields the protein CASSIVGQGGQPQHF.

V is TRBV28 and J is TRBJ1-6; TRBD1 is a possible D gene (6 bases). CDR3 size: 16 residues. Per germline, CDR1 MDHEN and CDR2 SYDVKM. Deletions cut 5 bases from V and 7 bases from J, with 18 bases between. CDR3 coding DNA: TGTGCCAGCAGTGGGGGGGCAGGGGCCAGAAATTCACCCCTCCACTTT. Its protein is CASSGGAGARNSPLHF.

V and J are TRBV15 and TRBJ1-5; no clear D gene. CDR1 and CDR2 from the germline V gene are LNHNV and YYDKDF (reference sequence). The CDR3 consists of 14 residues. V gave up 4 bases and J gave up 3 bases, with 10 bases separating them. As DNA, the CDR3 is TGTGCCACCAGCATTTTGTCAGACAATCAGCCCCAGCATTTT. Its translation: CATSILSDNQPQHF.

The rearrangement uses TRBV6-5 and TRBJ1-5; 10 bases map to TRBD1. Trimming removed 6 bases from V and 6 bases from J; junction bases left unmatched: 5. This CDR3 has 14 amino acids. The germline V gene has CDR1 MNHEY and CDR2 SVGAGI. Here the CDR3 reads CASREDRGTQPQHF. The CDR3 nucleotides are TGTGCCAGCAGGGAGGACAGGGGGACTCAGCCCCAGCATTTT.

This clone occurred a few times. V and J are TRBV4-1 and TRBJ1-5, with TRBD1 matching over 9 bases. Germline values: CDR1 MGHRA, CDR2 YSYEKL. J was trimmed by 1 base and V by 4 bases; bases with no gene match: 8. The CDR3 loop spans 17 amino acids. CDR3 DNA sequence: TGCGCCAGCAGCCTACGGACAGGGGATCTCAGCAATCAGCCCCAGCATTTT. Its translation: CASSLRTGDLSNQPQHF.

CDR3 protein: CASSPRVPRSYGYTF. In DNA form, the CDR3 reads TGTGCCAGCTCACCTCGGGTCCCCCGTTCCTATGGCTACACCTTC. This chain links TRBV28 with TRBJ1-2; D call uncertain. The CDR3 length is 15 residues. The ends were cut back, 8 bases at V and 4 bases at J, with 20 bases in the middle. Per the germline V gene, CDR1 is MDHEN and CDR2 is SYDVKM.

The chain couples TRBV5-4 to TRBJ2-5; TRBD1 aligns across 7 bases. CDR3 length equals 12 residues. With V trimmed by 9 bases and J by 2 bases, 4 bases remained unmatched. Germline CDR1 reads SGHNT; CDR2 reads YYREEE (reference sequence). In DNA form, the CDR3 reads TGTGCCACGTCACAGGGGCAAGAGACCCAGTACTTC. Translating it yields CATSQGQETQYF.

This chain joins TRBV2 and TRBJ2-7; TRBD1 might be the D (6 bases). V gave up 7 bases and J gave up 2 bases, with 12 bases separating them. Germline CDR1 is SNHLY and CDR2 is FYNNEI. The CDR3 spans 13 residues. CDR3 DNA sequence: TGTGCCAGCACGGGACAACTGACCTACGAGCAGTACTTC. It is translated as CASTGQLTYEQYF.

This clone was counted between two and nine times. V usage is TRBV7-9 and J usage is TRBJ1-1; perhaps TRBD1 as D (5 bases). The CDR3 consists of 12 residues. The V gene lost 6 bases and the J gene lost 5 bases, with 10 bases spanning the gap. CDR1 and CDR2 (germline): SEHNR, FQNEAQ (reference sequence). CDR3 DNA: TGTGCCAGCAGTAGGGGAGGGACTGAAGCTTTCTTT. Protein sequence: CASSRGGTEAFF.

The V call is TRBV5-1, the J call TRBJ1-3, with D possibly TRBD1 on 6 matching bases. Germline V CDR1 and CDR2: SGHRS, YFSETQ. Between the trimmed V and J ends, which lost 2 bases and 0 bases, there was a span of 9 bases. This CDR3 contains 15 residues. The chain's CDR3 is CASSLTGNSGNTIYF. The DNA of the CDR3 is TGCGCCAGCAGCTTAACAGGGAACTCTGGAAACACCATATATTTT. The variable domain in full, with the rest retrieved from reference TRBV5-1 and TRBJ1-3, is KAGVTQTPRYLIKTRGQQVTLSCSPISGHRSVSWYQQTPGQGLQFLFEYFSETQRNKGNFPGRFSGRQFSNSRSEMNVSTLELGDSALYLCASSLTGNSGNTIYFGEGSWLTVV.

The genes are TRBV2 and TRBJ2-3; 8 bases line up with TRBD1. CDR3 length: 15 residues. Germline V gene sequence: CDR1 SNHLY, CDR2 FYNNEI. Trimming at V came to 6 bases and at J to 0 bases, leaving 5 bases not matched to a gene. The CDR3 region has the DNA TGTGCCAGCAGAATAGACAGGGGAAGCACAGATACGCAGTATTTT. Amino acids: CASRIDRGSTDTQYF.

The V gene is TRBV7-9, the J gene TRBJ2-5; 8 bases are shared with TRBD1. CDR1 SEHNR and CDR2 FQNEAQ come from the germline V gene (reference sequence). There are 14 residues in the CDR3. With 6 bases clipped from V and 2 bases from J, the junction kept 5 bases outside the gene matches. The CDR3 here is CASRRTGGQETQYF. DNA for the CDR3: TGTGCCAGCAGACGAACAGGGGGGCAAGAGACCCAGTACTTC.

This clone was counted between two and nine times. The chain uses TRBV2 and TRBJ1-2; D gene unclear. The germline V and J ends were trimmed by 7 bases and 0 bases, with 6 bases remaining between them. Germline-derived CDR1 and CDR2 are SNHLY and FYNNEI. The CDR3 has 12 amino acids. CDR3 DNA sequence: TGTGCCAGCAAATGGCCTAACTATGGCTACACCTTC. This encodes CASKWPNYGYTF.

The chain is built from TRBV10-3 and TRBJ1-1; 7 bases align to TRBD1. This CDR3 contains 13 residues. J gave up 6 bases and V 5 bases, and 6 bases lay outside the gene matches. Germline CDR1 is ENHRY and CDR2 is SYGVKD. This chain's CDR3 is CAISRQGMAEAFF. The CDR3 DNA is TGTGCCATCAGTCGACAGGGAATGGCTGAAGCTTTCTTT.